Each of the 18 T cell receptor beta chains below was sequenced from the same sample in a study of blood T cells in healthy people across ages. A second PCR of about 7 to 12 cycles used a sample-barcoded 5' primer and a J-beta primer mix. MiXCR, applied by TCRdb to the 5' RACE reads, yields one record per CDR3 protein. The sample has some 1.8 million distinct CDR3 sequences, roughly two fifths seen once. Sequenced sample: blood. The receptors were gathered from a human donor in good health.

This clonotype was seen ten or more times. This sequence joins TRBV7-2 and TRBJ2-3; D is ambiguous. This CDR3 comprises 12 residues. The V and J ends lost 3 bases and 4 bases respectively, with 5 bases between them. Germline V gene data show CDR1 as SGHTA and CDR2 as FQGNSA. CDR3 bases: TGTGCCAGCAGCTTCCCTCCAGATACGCAGTATTTT. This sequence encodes CASSFPPDTQYF.

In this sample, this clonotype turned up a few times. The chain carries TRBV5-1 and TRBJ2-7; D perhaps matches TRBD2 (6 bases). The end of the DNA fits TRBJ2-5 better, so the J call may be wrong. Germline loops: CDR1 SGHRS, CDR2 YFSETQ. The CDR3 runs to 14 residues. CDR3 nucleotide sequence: TGCGCCAGCGGCAACGGGGAGGCCAGGGAGACCCAGTACTTC. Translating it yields CASGNGEARETQYF.

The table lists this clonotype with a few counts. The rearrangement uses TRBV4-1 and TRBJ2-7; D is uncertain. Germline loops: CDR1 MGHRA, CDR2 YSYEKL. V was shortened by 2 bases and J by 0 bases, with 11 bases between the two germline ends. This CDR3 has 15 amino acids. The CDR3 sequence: CASSQRDTSSYEQYF. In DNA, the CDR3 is TGCGCCAGCAGCCAAAGAGACACCAGCTCCTACGAGCAGTACTTC.

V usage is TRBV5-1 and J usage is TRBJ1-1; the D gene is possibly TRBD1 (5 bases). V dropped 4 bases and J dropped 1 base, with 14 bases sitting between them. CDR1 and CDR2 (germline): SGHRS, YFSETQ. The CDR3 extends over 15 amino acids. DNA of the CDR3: TGCGCCAGCAGCCATGACGGGGGAGGGAACACTGAAGCTTTCTTT. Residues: CASSHDGGGNTEAFF.

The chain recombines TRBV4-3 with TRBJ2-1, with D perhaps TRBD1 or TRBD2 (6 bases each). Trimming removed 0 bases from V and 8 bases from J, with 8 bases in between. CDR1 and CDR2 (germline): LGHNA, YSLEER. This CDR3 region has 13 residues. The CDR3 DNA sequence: TGCGCCAGCAGCCAAGAGGAGGGGGATGAGCAGTTCTTC. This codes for CASSQEEGDEQFF.

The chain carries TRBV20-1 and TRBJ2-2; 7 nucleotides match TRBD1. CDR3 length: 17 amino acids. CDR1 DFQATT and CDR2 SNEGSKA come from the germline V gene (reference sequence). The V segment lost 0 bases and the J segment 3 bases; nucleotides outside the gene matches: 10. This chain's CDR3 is CSAREPHRTGDTGELFF. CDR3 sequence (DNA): TGCAGTGCTAGAGAACCTCATCGTACAGGGGACACCGGGGAGCTGTTTTTT.

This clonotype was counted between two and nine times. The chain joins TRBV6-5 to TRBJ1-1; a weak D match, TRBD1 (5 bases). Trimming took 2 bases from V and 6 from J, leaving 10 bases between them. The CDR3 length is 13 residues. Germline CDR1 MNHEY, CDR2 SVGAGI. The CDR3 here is CASSYAGLAEAFF. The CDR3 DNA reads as TGTGCCAGCAGTTACGCGGGGCTCGCTGAAGCTTTCTTT.

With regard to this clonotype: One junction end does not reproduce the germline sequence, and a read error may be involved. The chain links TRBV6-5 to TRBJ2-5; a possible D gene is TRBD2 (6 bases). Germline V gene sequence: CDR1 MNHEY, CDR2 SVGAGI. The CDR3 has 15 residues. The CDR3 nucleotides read TGTGCCAGCAGTTTCCTGGGGGGTAAGCAAGAGACCCTGTACTTC. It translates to CASSFLGGKQETLYF.

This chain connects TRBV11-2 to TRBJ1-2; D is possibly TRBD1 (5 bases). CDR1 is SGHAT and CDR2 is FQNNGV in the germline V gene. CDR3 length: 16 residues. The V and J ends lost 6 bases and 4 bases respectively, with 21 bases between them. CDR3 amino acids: CASSTIGGFPSYGYTF. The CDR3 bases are TGTGCCAGCAGTACCATTGGGGGGTTCCCAAGCTATGGCTACACCTTC.

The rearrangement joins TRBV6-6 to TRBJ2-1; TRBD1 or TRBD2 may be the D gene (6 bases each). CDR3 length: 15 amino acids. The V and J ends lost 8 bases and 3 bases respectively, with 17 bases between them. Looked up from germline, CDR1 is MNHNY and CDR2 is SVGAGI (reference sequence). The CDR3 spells CASGTRGAFYNEQFF. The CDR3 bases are TGTGCCAGCGGTACAAGGGGGGCCTTCTACAATGAGCAGTTCTTC.

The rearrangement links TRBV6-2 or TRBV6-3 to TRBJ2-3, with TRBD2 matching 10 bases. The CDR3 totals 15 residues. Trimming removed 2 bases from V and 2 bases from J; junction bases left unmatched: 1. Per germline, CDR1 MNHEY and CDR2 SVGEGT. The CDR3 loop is CASSYGTSDTDTQYF. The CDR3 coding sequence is TGTGCCAGCAGTTACGGGACTAGCGACACAGATACGCAGTATTTT.

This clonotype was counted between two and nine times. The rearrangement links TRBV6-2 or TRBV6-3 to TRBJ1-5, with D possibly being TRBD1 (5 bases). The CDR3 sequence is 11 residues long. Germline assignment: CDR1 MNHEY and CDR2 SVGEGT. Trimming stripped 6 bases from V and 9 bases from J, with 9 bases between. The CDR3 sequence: CASSQGGPQHF. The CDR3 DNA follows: TGTGCCAGCAGCCAGGGAGGGCCCCAGCATTTT.

Here the CDR3 reads CSVEDRASNYGYTF. The CDR3 DNA sequence: TGCAGCGTTGAAGATCGGGCAAGCAACTATGGCTACACCTTC. The chain couples TRBV29-1 to TRBJ1-2; D is uncertain. CDR3 length equals 14 residues. In germline, CDR1 is SQVTM, CDR2 ANQGSEA. V dropped 0 bases and J dropped 2 bases, with 10 bases sitting between them.

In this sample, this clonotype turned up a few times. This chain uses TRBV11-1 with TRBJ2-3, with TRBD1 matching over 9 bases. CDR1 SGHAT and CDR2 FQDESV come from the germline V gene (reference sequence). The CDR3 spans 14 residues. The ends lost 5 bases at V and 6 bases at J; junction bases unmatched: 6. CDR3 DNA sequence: TGTGCCAGCAGCATTACAGGGGGCGACGATACGCAGTATTTT. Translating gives CASSITGGDDTQYF.

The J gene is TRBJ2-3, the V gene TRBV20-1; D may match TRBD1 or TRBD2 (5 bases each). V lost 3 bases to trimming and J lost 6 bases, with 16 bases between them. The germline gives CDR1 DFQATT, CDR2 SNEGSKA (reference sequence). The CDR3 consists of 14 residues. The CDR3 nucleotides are TGCAGTGCTAGGGGACGACCCCAATGGGATACGCAGTATTTT. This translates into CSARGRPQWDTQYF.

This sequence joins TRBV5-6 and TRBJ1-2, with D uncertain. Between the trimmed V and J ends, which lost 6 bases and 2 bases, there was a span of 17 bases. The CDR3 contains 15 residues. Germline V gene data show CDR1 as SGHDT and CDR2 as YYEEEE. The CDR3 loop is CASTYGGWRNYGYTF. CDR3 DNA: TGTGCCAGCACCTACGGAGGGTGGAGGAACTATGGCTACACCTTC.

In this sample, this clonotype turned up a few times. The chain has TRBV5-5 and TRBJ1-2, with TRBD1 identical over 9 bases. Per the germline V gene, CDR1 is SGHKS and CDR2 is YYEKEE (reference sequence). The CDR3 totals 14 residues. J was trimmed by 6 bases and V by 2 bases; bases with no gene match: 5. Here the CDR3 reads CASSFMDRGNGYTF. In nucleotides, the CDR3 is TGTGCCAGCAGCTTCATGGACAGGGGAAATGGCTACACCTTC. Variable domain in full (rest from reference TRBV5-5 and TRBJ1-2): DAGVTQSPTHLIKTRGQQVTLRCSPISGHKSVSWYQQVLGQGPQFIFQYYEKEERGRGNFPDRFSARQFPNYSSELNVNALLLGDSALYLCASSFMDRGNGYTFGSGTRLTVV.

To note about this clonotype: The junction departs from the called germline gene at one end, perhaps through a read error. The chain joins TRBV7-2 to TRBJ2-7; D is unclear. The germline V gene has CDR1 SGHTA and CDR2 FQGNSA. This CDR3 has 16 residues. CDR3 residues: CASCLSRSAGSYEQYF. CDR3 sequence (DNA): TGTGCCAGCTGCTTGAGTCGGTCGGCAGGCTCCTACGAGCAGTACTTC.